This entry lists 21 T cell receptor beta chains sequenced from one sample in a study of a mutant IDH1 vaccine in newly diagnosed glioma. Clones were sequenced by immunoSEQ multiplex PCR, and TCRdb holds only the in-frame ones, with some missing. The table shows 30,000 to 40,000 clones, with around 84% occurring only once. No antigen has been assigned to these receptors. Time point specified: week 35, safety follow-up. Every single dose of the vaccine, 300 ug of mutant IDH1 20-mer peptide, came with topical imiquimod. Sequences were derived from PBMCs, sampled from a glioma patient whose treatment included an IDH1 peptide vaccine. The receptors originated from a woman aged 18-30 years with glioma.

The chain combines TRBV7-2 with TRBJ2-5; unclear D gene. CDR3 size: 14 residues. Between the trimmed V and J ends, which lost 1 base and 5 bases, there was a span of 11 bases. Germline lookup yields CDR1 SGHTA and CDR2 FQGNSA. The CDR3 DNA reads as TGTGCCAGCAGCTTAGGCGGTTTGGCGGAGACCCAGTACTTC. Its protein product is CASSLGGLAETQYF.

The chain carries TRBV19 and TRBJ1-2; 7 nucleotides match TRBD1. The germline V gene has CDR1 LNHDA and CDR2 SQIVND (reference sequence). This CDR3 region has 15 residues. V trimming: 4 bases; J trimming: 0 bases; junction bases outside the gene matches: 5. CDR3 residues: CASSSSGGTNYGYTF. The CDR3 DNA is TGTGCCAGTAGTAGCTCAGGGGGTACTAACTATGGCTACACCTTC.

The rearrangement links TRBV5-1 to TRBJ2-3; TRBD2 agrees at 11 bases. The V gene end was trimmed by 4 bases and the J gene end by 4 bases; junction bases not matched to a gene: 11. Germline assignment: CDR1 SGHRS and CDR2 YFSETQ. The CDR3 extends over 17 amino acids. The CDR3 protein is CASSPLMTSGAPDTQYF. CDR3 coding DNA: TGCGCCAGCAGCCCCCTCATGACTAGCGGGGCCCCAGATACGCAGTATTTT. Looking up the rest from reference TRBV5-1 and TRBJ2-3 gives the full variable domain: KAGVTQTPRYLIKTRGQQVTLSCSPISGHRSVSWYQQTPGQGLQFLFEYFSETQRNKGNFPGRFSGRQFSNSRSEMNVSTLELGDSALYLCASSPLMTSGAPDTQYFGPGTRLTVL.

This clone was counted between two and nine times. V and J are TRBV30 and TRBJ1-1; D is possibly TRBD1 (5 bases). The CDR3 extends over 10 amino acids. Germline V gives CDR1 GTSNPN, CDR2 SVGIG (reference sequence). The V and J ends lost 5 bases and 8 bases respectively, with 9 bases between them. The CDR3 protein is CAWRGLEAFF. CDR3 coding DNA: TGTGCCTGGCGGGGGTTGGAAGCTTTCTTT.

In its sample, this clone was seen a few times. The chain joins TRBV5-6 to TRBJ1-1, with D maybe TRBD1 (6 bases). V lost 1 base, J lost 3 bases, and 10 bases lay in between. CDR3 length: 14 amino acids. CDR1 is SGHDT and CDR2 is YYEEEE in the germline V gene. The DNA of the CDR3 is TGTGCCAGCAGCTTGACAGGGTATTACACTGAAGCTTTCTTT. This codes for CASSLTGYYTEAFF.

V usage is TRBV9 and J usage is TRBJ1-1, with D tentatively TRBD1 (6 bases). There are 15 residues in the CDR3. The germline gives CDR1 SGDLS, CDR2 YYNGEE. The V end was cut by 1 base, the J end by 2 bases, with 12 bases between. CDR3 in amino acids: CASSVWGAPNTEAFF. The CDR3 nucleotides are TGTGCCAGCAGCGTATGGGGGGCCCCCAACACTGAAGCTTTCTTT.

This clone was found a few times. The chain carries TRBV20-1 and TRBJ1-1; possible D gene TRBD1, 5 bases. Germline values: CDR1 DFQATT, CDR2 SNEGSKA (reference sequence). The CDR3 runs 11 residues. Trimming took 2 bases from V and 12 from J, leaving 13 bases between them. DNA for the CDR3: TGCAGTGCTAGATTCCGGGACTACTCTTTCTTT. As protein: CSARFRDYSFF.

The chain links TRBV6-4 to TRBJ2-2; D remains unclear. The CDR3 is 12 residues long. The germline gives CDR1 MRHNA, CDR2 SNTAGT. V lost 3 bases and J lost 6, with 5 bases in between. CDR3 nucleotide sequence: TGTGCCAGCAGTGATTTGGCCGGGGAGCTGTTTTTT. Its translation: CASSDLAGELFF.

CDR3 sequence: CASASLPGTANEKLFF. In DNA form, the CDR3 reads TGTGCCAGCGCGTCGTTACCTGGGACAGCTAATGAAAAACTGTTTTTT. The chain has TRBV11-3 and TRBJ1-4; 7 bases fit TRBD1. V was clipped by 8 bases and J by 3 bases; unmatched bases: 12. Germline values: CDR1 SGHNT, CDR2 YENEEA. This CDR3 spans 16 amino acids.

This CDR3 is CASSPGTSGSKYNEQFF. The CDR3, as DNA: TGTGCCAGCAGCCCCGGGACTAGCGGGAGTAAATACAATGAGCAGTTCTTC. The chain combines TRBV5-8 with TRBJ2-1, with TRBD2 matching 14 bases. V lost 4 bases and J lost 4; bases outside the gene matches: 7. Looked up from germline, CDR1 is SGHTS and CDR2 is YDEGEE. The length of the CDR3 is 17 residues.

V gene TRBV6-1 combines with J gene TRBJ2-7; tentatively, D is TRBD2 (5 bases). With 5 bases removed from V and 0 bases from J, the gap between germline ends came to 14 bases. CDR3 size: 15 residues. Germline V CDR1 and CDR2: MNHNS, SASEGT. CDR3 sequence: CASSQRAANSYEQYF. DNA for the CDR3: TGTGCCAGCAGTCAGAGGGCGGCTAACTCCTACGAGCAGTACTTC.

The rearrangement joins TRBV18 to TRBJ1-4; D possibly corresponds to TRBD1 (6 bases). Germline values: CDR1 KGHSH, CDR2 LQKENI. The CDR3 has 15 amino acids. The ends were cut back, 2 bases at V and 3 bases at J, with 10 bases in the middle. CDR3 nucleotides: TGTGCCAGCTCACCAAGGACAGCCTCTAATGAAAAACTGTTTTTT. Encoded protein: CASSPRTASNEKLFF.

The gene calls are TRBV19 and TRBJ1-5, with D hard to call. The CDR3 covers 18 residues. Looked up from germline, CDR1 is LNHDA and CDR2 is SQIVND (reference sequence). With 3 bases removed from V and 3 bases from J, the gap between germline ends came to 21 bases. CDR3: CASSIRPLNGPINQPQHF. The CDR3, as DNA: TGTGCCAGTAGTATCCGCCCCCTTAACGGACCGATCAATCAGCCCCAGCATTTT.

The V gene is TRBV28, the J gene TRBJ1-1; D unresolved. Between the trimmed V and J ends, which lost 2 bases and 0 bases, there was a span of 10 bases. CDR1 is MDHEN and CDR2 is SYDVKM in the germline V gene. The CDR3 is made up of 15 amino acids. The CDR3 is CASSLNREMNTEAFF. DNA of the CDR3: TGTGCCAGCAGTTTAAATCGAGAGATGAACACTGAAGCTTTCTTT.

This sequence joins TRBV7-3 and TRBJ1-2, with a tentative D call TRBD1 (6 bases). The CDR3 length is 13 residues. V lost 5 bases, J lost 8 bases, and 15 bases lay in between. The germline CDR1 and CDR2 sequences are SGHTA and FQGTGA. CDR3 sequence: CASSTAGGGGYTF. DNA for the CDR3: TGTGCCAGCAGCACAGCGGGGGGCGGGGGCTACACCTTC.

The chain recombines TRBV4-1 with TRBJ1-1; D remains ambiguous. Germline assignment: CDR1 MGHRA and CDR2 YSYEKL. The CDR3 sequence is 13 residues long. Trimming removed 0 bases from V and 1 base from J, with 3 bases in between. DNA of the CDR3: TGCGCCAGCAGCCAAGAGTGGAACACTGAAGCTTTCTTT. This translates into CASSQEWNTEAFF.

This clone was seen only a few times. The rearrangement links TRBV5-1 to TRBJ1-1; the D gene is possibly TRBD1 (5 bases). Trimming left V 0 bases short and J 8 bases short, with 8 bases between. Germline values: CDR1 SGHRS, CDR2 YFSETQ. There are 12 residues in the CDR3. Written as DNA, the CDR3 is TGCGCCAGCAGCTTGGGGGGCAGAGAAGCTTTCTTT. Translated, it gives CASSLGGREAFF.

The genes are TRBV4-3 and TRBJ2-5; the match to TRBD2 covers 8 bases. Germline V gene data show CDR1 as LGHNA and CDR2 as YSLEER. CDR3 size: 16 residues. Unmatched junction bases numbered 12, after V lost 4 bases and J lost 5 bases. This CDR3 is CASSPRTAGERETQYF. For the CDR3, the DNA is TGCGCCAGCAGCCCCCGGACAGCGGGAGAGCGGGAGACCCAGTACTTC.

The rearrangement uses TRBV7-9 and TRBJ2-1; 9 nucleotides align to TRBD2. V was clipped by 3 bases and J by 10 bases; unmatched bases: 22. Germline CDR1 reads SEHNR; CDR2 reads FQNEAQ (reference sequence). The CDR3 length is 19 residues. The CDR3 here is CASSFFGAGGHLKDGEQFF. CDR3 in DNA: TGTGCCAGCAGCTTCTTTGGAGCGGGAGGACACCTCAAAGATGGGGAGCAGTTCTTC.

The V and J genes are TRBV6-5 and TRBJ1-1, with unresolved D. Trimming took 7 bases from V and 0 from J, leaving 9 bases between them. Germline CDR1 and CDR2: MNHEY and SVGAGI. CDR3 length: 13 residues. DNA for the CDR3: TGTGCCAGCACCTTGAGCATGAACACTGAAGCTTTCTTT. Its translation: CASTLSMNTEAFF.

The V call is TRBV4-1, the J call TRBJ2-7; D remains unclear. Germline CDR1 reads MGHRA; CDR2 reads YSYEKL. V was clipped by 1 base and J by 3 bases, with 19 bases between them. The CDR3 length is 17 residues. The CDR3 spells CASSQAWGADNNYEQYF. The CDR3, as DNA: TGCGCCAGCAGCCAAGCATGGGGTGCGGATAATAACTACGAGCAGTACTTC.